The 5 T cell receptor beta chains given below trace back to one sample, sequenced in a study of T cells after yellow fever vaccination (dated by TCRdb to about 2019). Explained via the paper, the treatment or condition label denotes: live attenuated yellow fever vaccine strain. Library preparation used 5' RACE. TCRdb lists the instrument as Illumina HiSeq 2500. Clones were called with MiXCR by TCRdb after fastp trimmed the public reads at Q25, and only in-frame beta chains were retained. Rows matching on CDR3 protein sequence are summarized as one entry with the most common DNA and genes. In this sample the table shows hundreds of thousands of distinct CDR3 sequences, roughly 12% of which occur a single time. The ten largest make up about 14% of the sample. The source was PBMCs, collected on the day of the yellow fever booster vaccination. Receptors originate from a man aged 25-45 years who received the YFV17D yellow fever vaccine.

This clonotype was counted a few times. The chain has TRBV7-3 and TRBJ2-2, with D perhaps TRBD2 (6 bases). Germline V gene data show CDR1 as SGHTA and CDR2 as FQGTGA. The CDR3 spans 17 residues. V lost 1 base, J lost 0 bases, and 12 bases lay in between. The CDR3 sequence is CASSLNRGAPNTGELFF. The DNA of the CDR3 is TGTGCCAGCAGCTTAAATCGCGGGGCCCCGAACACCGGGGAGCTGTTTTTT.

A few counts support this clonotype. The CDR3 bases are TGTGCCAGCAGTACACAGGGGTCCCTAATGAACACTGAAGCTTTCTTT. Amino acids: CASSTQGSLMNTEAFF. This chain joins TRBV7-9 and TRBJ1-1, with 7 bases aligning to TRBD1. CDR1 is SEHNR, CDR2 FQNEAQ, per germline (reference sequence). Unmatched junction bases numbered 10, after V lost 6 bases and J lost 0 bases. This CDR3 comprises 16 residues.

This chain links TRBV5-1 with TRBJ2-1; perhaps TRBD1 as D (5 bases). The CDR3 has 14 residues. Germline CDR1 is SGHRS and CDR2 is YFSETQ. The germline V and J ends were trimmed by 0 bases and 7 bases, with 11 bases remaining between them. This chain's CDR3 is CASSLVQGVNEQFF. The CDR3 nucleotides are TGCGCCAGCAGCTTGGTGCAGGGCGTGAATGAGCAGTTCTTC.

The rearrangement joins TRBV7-2 to TRBJ2-7; 10 nucleotides align to TRBD1. This CDR3 has 15 residues. Germline trimming cut 5 bases from V and 5 bases from J; bases unmatched to any gene: 9. Germline values: CDR1 SGHTA, CDR2 FQGNSA. The CDR3 is CASSPGGQGRDEQYF. CDR3 in DNA: TGTGCCAGCAGCCCGGGGGGACAGGGGAGGGACGAGCAGTACTTC.

The V and J genes are TRBV7-2 and TRBJ2-3; the D gene is possibly TRBD2 (6 bases). Germline V gives CDR1 SGHTA, CDR2 FQGNSA. V was clipped by 1 base and J by 2 bases, with 13 bases between them. This CDR3 comprises 16 residues. The CDR3 loop reads CASSLGRGRNTDTQYF. The CDR3 bases are TGTGCCAGCAGCTTAGGACGTGGGAGGAACACAGATACGCAGTATTTT. The variable domain in full, with the rest retrieved from reference TRBV7-2 and TRBJ2-3, is GAGVSQSPSNKVTEKGKDVELRCDPISGHTALYWYRQSLGQGLEFLIYFQGNSAPDKSGLPSDRFSAERTGGSVSTLTIQRTQQEDSAVYLCASSLGRGRNTDTQYFGPGTRLTVL.